One T cell receptor (beta chain) is described in this entry. The target antigen is unknown. The data are from a study of early T cells in non-severe SARS-CoV-2 infection. Study-level background: Sequencing used unsorted whole-blood bulk RNA, so chains lack pairing. Study-level findings and limits: Lookups in VDJdb leaned toward anti-spike CD8 responses and missed private and CD4 specificities.

CDR1 is LGHDT and CDR2 is YNNKEL in the germline V gene (reference sequence). V was shortened by 4 bases and J by 2 bases, with 8 bases between the two germline ends. This CDR3 is built from 14 residues. Molecules of cDNA were individually given unique molecular identifiers that were attached to them. From the 5' RACE reads, TCRdb called clonotypes with MiXCR, one entry per CDR3 protein. This sample has tens of thousands of distinct CDR3 sequences, with roughly 9% found just once. The chain carries TRBV3-1 and TRBJ2-2, with no clear D. Sequencing input: whole blood. This clonotype originated in an adult who was a healthcare worker with PCR-confirmed SARS-CoV-2 infection or an uninfected control (not recorded which). CDR3 residues: CASSLRTNTGELFF. The CDR3, as DNA: TGTGCCAGCAGCCTTAGGACCAACACCGGGGAGCTGTTTTTT.